What follows are 5 T cell receptor beta chains derived from one specimen sequenced in a study of technical replicates of blood from a handful of donors. Measured with immunoSEQ multiplex PCR; TCRdb has only the in-frame clones, and not every one. This sample yields 100,000 or so clones, of which around 96% are seen a single time; about 0.36% belongs to the top ten. Specimen: T cells isolated from PBMCs. The source of these receptors is a human donor in good health.

The chain uses TRBV5-4 and TRBJ2-3; D might be TRBD2 (5 bases). The germline CDR1 and CDR2 sequences are SGHNT and YYREEE (reference sequence). This CDR3 has 16 residues. Trimming shortened V by 3 bases and J by 2 bases, and 16 bases separated the two germline ends. The CDR3 spells CASSYSLAADTDTQYF. The DNA of the CDR3 is TGTGCCAGCAGCTATTCTTTGGCAGCGGACACAGATACGCAGTATTTT.

In this sample, this clone turned up once. The V and J genes are TRBV5-1 and TRBJ1-3; no firm D call. Germline V lookup: CDR1 SGHRS, CDR2 YFSETQ. V was trimmed by 0 bases and J by 0 bases, leaving 16 bases between them. The CDR3 sequence is 18 residues long. In nucleotides, the CDR3 is TGCGCCAGCAGCTTGGACTTGGGGAGACCACTCTCTGGAAACACCATATATTTT. Its translation is CASSLDLGRPLSGNTIYF.

The rearrangement uses TRBV7-2 and TRBJ1-4; 7 bases line up with TRBD1. This CDR3 has 14 amino acids. V shed 5 bases, J shed 5 bases, and the junction held 5 bases outside the gene matches. Germline V CDR1 and CDR2: SGHTA, FQGNSA. The CDR3 region is CASSIGTANEKLFF. CDR3 DNA sequence: TGTGCCAGCAGCATAGGGACAGCCAATGAAAAACTGTTTTTT.

The V call is TRBV10-3, the J call TRBJ1-5; no clear D. V was pared by 4 bases and J by 0 bases, with 7 bases between. Germline loops: CDR1 ENHRY, CDR2 SYGVKD. This CDR3 is built from 14 residues. Here the CDR3 reads CAISGEGSNQPQHF. The CDR3 DNA follows: TGTGCCATCAGTGGGGAGGGTAGCAATCAGCCCCAGCATTTT.

To note about this clone: This specimen includes other DNA sequences encoding the same CDR3. The genes are TRBV27 and TRBJ1-3; D is undetermined. The CDR3 is made up of 13 amino acids. Trimming took 6 bases from V and 0 from J, leaving 6 bases between them. Germline V gene data show CDR1 as MNHEY and CDR2 as SMNVEV (reference sequence). The CDR3 nucleotides are TGTGCCAGCAGCCTAAGCTCTGGAAACACCATATATTTT. It encodes CASSLSSGNTIYF.